These 30 T cell receptor beta chains originate from one sample sequenced in a study of blood T cell repertoires in COVID-19. Only in-frame clones appear in the TCRdb table, and some are missing; sequencing was by immunoSEQ multiplex PCR. Of about 110,000 clones detected, about 83% appear once; the ten largest clones hold 4% to 4.5%. The sample comprised peripheral blood. The receptor set was obtained from a woman in her sixties or seventies with acute or convalescent COVID-19.

The gene calls are TRBV18 and TRBJ1-1; D is perhaps TRBD1 (5 bases). The CDR3 is made up of 17 amino acids. V lost 1 base to trimming and J lost 1 base, with 16 bases between them. The germline V gene has CDR1 KGHSH and CDR2 LQKENI. The DNA of the CDR3 is TGTGCCAGCTCACCACTTAAAGGGTCCAGGGCGAACACTGAAGCTTTCTTT. Translated: CASSPLKGSRANTEAFF.

This sequence joins TRBV10-3 and TRBJ1-5; perhaps TRBD1 as D (5 bases). The CDR3 totals 16 residues. The germline CDR1 and CDR2 sequences are ENHRY and SYGVKD. Trimming pared 0 bases from V and 6 bases from J, leaving 15 bases between. CDR3 loop: CAISESSGAGLQPQHF. Written as DNA, the CDR3 is TGTGCCATCAGTGAGTCAAGTGGGGCAGGTCTTCAGCCCCAGCATTTT.

This rearrangement joins TRBV30 to TRBJ2-2; weak D call: TRBD2 (6 bases). Trimming took off 3 bases at V and 3 bases at J, with 11 bases between the two ends. The CDR3 has 14 amino acids. Germline CDR1 is GTSNPN and CDR2 is SVGIG (reference sequence). The CDR3 is CAWRLGGYTGELFF. CDR3 DNA: TGTGCCTGGAGGTTGGGAGGTTACACCGGGGAGCTGTTTTTT.

This clone was counted between two and nine times. This chain joins TRBV10-1 and TRBJ2-1, with 8 bases aligning to TRBD2. CDR3 size: 16 residues. Germline-derived CDR1 and CDR2 are WNHNN and SYGVQD (reference sequence). V lost 2 bases and J lost 7; bases outside the gene matches: 10. The CDR3 coding sequence is TGCGCCAGCAGTGAGAGGAACGGGGGGGCCGGGAATGAGCAGTTCTTC. It codes for CASSERNGGAGNEQFF.

This clone was counted once. V gene TRBV18 combines with J gene TRBJ2-2, with D perhaps matching TRBD2 (5 bases). Germline V gene data show CDR1 as KGHSH and CDR2 as LQKENI. The V gene lost 3 bases and the J gene lost 6 bases, with 8 bases spanning the gap. The CDR3 sequence is 13 residues long. CDR3 DNA: TGTGCCAGCTCACCGGACGGGGCCGGGGAGCTGTTTTTT. Encoded protein: CASSPDGAGELFF.

This chain links TRBV7-3 with TRBJ2-3; TRBD2 aligns across 8 bases. Looked up from germline, CDR1 is SGHTA and CDR2 is FQGTGA. The CDR3 length is 15 residues. V was clipped by 1 base and J by 1 base; unmatched bases: 1. In DNA form, the CDR3 reads TGTGCCAGCAGCTTAAGCGGGGGGCGCACAGATACGCAGTATTTT. Translated, it gives CASSLSGGRTDTQYF.

This clone was seen only a few times. This chain connects TRBV19 to TRBJ1-5; D is uncertain. V was pared by 6 bases and J by 6 bases, with 12 bases between. The CDR3 extends over 13 amino acids. Germline lookup yields CDR1 LNHDA and CDR2 SQIVND (reference sequence). The CDR3, as DNA: TGTGCCAGTAGCCCCACCCGGGGTCAGCCCCAGCATTTT. Amino acid sequence: CASSPTRGQPQHF.

This chain links TRBV10-3 with TRBJ1-6; a weak D match, TRBD1 (6 bases). There are 13 residues in the CDR3. V dropped 7 bases and J dropped 5 bases, with 9 bases sitting between them. Germline-derived CDR1 and CDR2 are ENHRY and SYGVKD. CDR3 loop: CAINRENNSPLHF. The CDR3 nucleotides read TGTGCCATCAACAGGGAAAATAATTCACCCCTCCACTTT.

The chain recombines TRBV15 with TRBJ1-1, with D possibly matching TRBD1 (5 bases). V was trimmed by 0 bases and J by 11 bases, leaving 13 bases between them. This CDR3 has 13 amino acids. The V gene's germline CDR1 is LNHNV and CDR2 YYDKDF (reference sequence). The CDR3 spells CATSRDVGDRAFF. CDR3 sequence (DNA): TGTGCCACCAGCAGAGATGTAGGGGATCGCGCTTTCTTT.

CDR3 region: CASSYSVGTGDRETQYF. CDR3 nucleotides: TGTGCCAGCAGTTACTCAGTAGGCACAGGGGATCGAGAGACCCAGTACTTC. The rearrangement joins TRBV6-2 or TRBV6-3 to TRBJ2-5; 7 positions agree with TRBD1. The V gene end was trimmed by 0 bases and the J gene end by 4 bases; junction bases not matched to a gene: 11. The CDR3 length is 17 residues. Germline V gene data show CDR1 as MNHEY and CDR2 as SVGEGT.

V usage is TRBV5-1 and J usage is TRBJ1-2, with D perhaps matching TRBD1 (6 bases). This CDR3 has 13 amino acids. CDR1 SGHRS and CDR2 YFSETQ come from the germline V gene. The V end was cut by 0 bases, the J end by 4 bases, with 7 bases between. In nucleotides, the CDR3 is TGCGCCAGCAGCTTGGAAGGGGGCTATGGCTACACCTTC. This translates into CASSLEGGYGYTF.

The chain uses TRBV27 and TRBJ2-1, with 7 bases that match TRBD1. J lost 0 bases, V lost 5 bases, and 4 bases had no gene match. Germline lookup yields CDR1 MNHEY and CDR2 SMNVEV (reference sequence). The CDR3 extends over 15 amino acids. The CDR3 region is CASSKGTASYNEQFF. For the CDR3, the DNA is TGTGCCAGCAGTAAAGGGACAGCCTCCTACAATGAGCAGTTCTTC.

The chain carries TRBV4-1 and TRBJ2-2; D might be TRBD1 (6 bases). Trimming stripped 0 bases from V and 6 bases from J, with 17 bases between. The CDR3 spans 17 residues. Germline-derived CDR1 and CDR2 are MGHRA and YSYEKL. The CDR3 here is CASSQDLGVTGSGELFF. CDR3 DNA: TGCGCCAGCAGCCAAGATCTGGGGGTCACAGGGTCCGGGGAGCTGTTTTTT.

This clone turned up a few times. The V gene is TRBV5-1, the J gene TRBJ1-1, with 7 positions matching TRBD1. Germline CDR1 SGHRS, CDR2 YFSETQ. The CDR3 is made up of 18 amino acids. The V segment lost 2 bases and the J segment 1 base; nucleotides outside the gene matches: 14. The CDR3 sequence: CASSLRSGTEMSNTEAFF. CDR3 DNA sequence: TGCGCCAGCAGCTTACGTTCCGGGACAGAGATGTCGAACACTGAAGCTTTCTTT.

This clone was counted between two and nine times. The genes are TRBV5-1 and TRBJ2-1; 10 bases map to TRBD2. The length of the CDR3 is 14 residues. Germline V gene lookup returns CDR1 SGHRS and CDR2 YFSETQ. The V and J ends lost 5 bases and 8 bases, in that order; junction bases with no gene match: 7. The CDR3 spells CASRLQTSGHEQFF. In DNA form, the CDR3 reads TGCGCCAGCAGACTCCAGACTAGCGGGCATGAGCAGTTCTTC. Drawing the rest from reference TRBV5-1 and TRBJ2-1, the complete variable domain is KAGVTQTPRYLIKTRGQQVTLSCSPISGHRSVSWYQQTPGQGLQFLFEYFSETQRNKGNFPGRFSGRQFSNSRSEMNVSTLELGDSALYLCASRLQTSGHEQFFGPGTRLTVL.

V and J are TRBV3-1 (or the pseudogene TRBV3-2) and TRBJ2-7, with D possibly TRBD2 on 5 matching bases. Germline CDR1 reads LGHDT; CDR2 reads YNNKEL (reference sequence). The V end was cut by 4 bases, the J end by 3 bases, with 10 bases between. This CDR3 has 13 amino acids. CDR3 sequence: CASSRQRNYEQYF. CDR3 nucleotides: TGTGCCAGCAGCCGGCAGCGGAACTACGAGCAGTACTTC.

This clone was seen a handful of times. The CDR3 sequence is CSVRQGGYGYTF. The DNA of the CDR3 is TGCAGCGTCCGACAGGGAGGCTATGGCTACACCTTC. The chain has TRBV29-1 and TRBJ1-2, with 7 bases lining up with TRBD1. The germline CDR1 and CDR2 sequences are SQVTM and ANQGSEA. The CDR3 length is 12 residues. The J segment lost 4 bases and the V segment lost 6 bases, leaving 5 bases of the junction unmatched.

This chain connects TRBV7-2 to TRBJ2-4; D gene ambiguous. The CDR3 is 14 amino acids. The ends were cut back, 2 bases at V and 1 base at J, with 6 bases in the middle. Germline CDR1 and CDR2: SGHTA and FQGNSA. The CDR3 protein is CASSLLGAKNIQYF. CDR3 sequence (DNA): TGTGCCAGCAGCTTACTCGGGGCCAAAAACATTCAGTACTTC.

This sequence joins TRBV11-1 and TRBJ2-1; TRBD2 agrees at 8 bases. The CDR3 contains 15 residues. The germline V gene has CDR1 SGHAT and CDR2 FQDESV (reference sequence). The V and J ends lost 3 bases and 2 bases, in that order; junction bases with no gene match: 3. As DNA, the CDR3 is TGTGCCAGCAGCTTGGGGCGGGGGGCCTACAATGAGCAGTTCTTC. It codes for CASSLGRGAYNEQFF.

J is TRBJ2-1 and V is TRBV5-1, with 8 bases identical to TRBD1. The J segment lost 5 bases and the V segment lost 4 bases, leaving 8 bases of the junction unmatched. The CDR3 is made up of 15 amino acids. Germline lookup yields CDR1 SGHRS and CDR2 YFSETQ. As DNA, the CDR3 is TGCGCCAGCAGCCCGGGGACAGGAAGAAACAATGAGCAGTTCTTC. Its protein is CASSPGTGRNNEQFF. Full variable domain (missing parts from reference TRBV5-1 and TRBJ2-1): KAGVTQTPRYLIKTRGQQVTLSCSPISGHRSVSWYQQTPGQGLQFLFEYFSETQRNKGNFPGRFSGRQFSNSRSEMNVSTLELGDSALYLCASSPGTGRNNEQFFGPGTRLTVL.

The chain has TRBV6-5 and TRBJ2-1; D is possibly TRBD2 (5 bases). The CDR3 sequence is 12 residues long. The V and J ends lost 2 bases and 7 bases respectively, with 6 bases between them. Germline CDR1 is MNHEY and CDR2 is SVGAGI. The CDR3 bases are TGTGCCAGCAGTTACAGGGAGAATGAGCAGTTCTTC. As protein: CASSYRENEQFF.

The J gene is TRBJ2-1, the V gene TRBV7-8; 8 nucleotides line up with TRBD2. This CDR3 contains 15 residues. The germline gives CDR1 SGHVS, CDR2 FQNEAQ. Trimming cost V 5 bases and J 2 bases; bases outside gene matches: 5. The CDR3 sequence: CASSRPSGPYNEQFF. The CDR3, as DNA: TGTGCCAGCAGCAGACCTAGCGGGCCCTACAATGAGCAGTTCTTC.

Details on this clone: Compared with germline, one end of the junction differs, possibly owing to a read error. This rearrangement joins TRBV5-4 to TRBJ2-2; D is possibly TRBD1 (6 bases). The CDR3 is 16 amino acids. Germline CDR1 SGHNT, CDR2 YYREEE (reference sequence). CDR3 loop: CTSSAWTARSTGELFF. Here the CDR3 DNA reads TGTACCAGCAGCGCTTGGACAGCTCGGAGCACCGGGGAGCTGTTTTTT.

This clone was detected once. The V call is TRBV4-3, the J call TRBJ1-3; the D gene is possibly TRBD1 (5 bases). The CDR3 extends over 15 amino acids. Deletions cut 0 bases from V and 3 bases from J, with 9 bases between. Looked up from germline, CDR1 is LGHNA and CDR2 is YSLEER. The CDR3 is CASSQEGQGGNTIYF. The CDR3 DNA reads TGCGCCAGCAGCCAAGAGGGGCAAGGTGGAAACACCATATATTTT.

V gene TRBV19 combines with J gene TRBJ1-6, with a possible D match to TRBD1 (5 bases). The CDR3 is 13 amino acids. The germline V and J ends were trimmed by 6 bases and 7 bases, with 10 bases remaining between them. Germline V CDR1 and CDR2: LNHDA, SQIVND (reference sequence). This CDR3 is CASRGQINSPLHF. The CDR3 region has the DNA TGTGCCAGTAGAGGACAAATAAATTCACCCCTCCACTTT. Full variable domain (remainder filled in from reference TRBV19 and TRBJ1-6): DGGITQSPKYLFRKEGQNVTLSCEQNLNHDAMYWYRQDPGQGLRLIYYSQIVNDFQKGDIAEGYSVSREKKESFPLTVTSAQKNPTAFYLCASRGQINSPLHFGNGTRLTVT.

With respect to this clone: Germline and junction disagree at one end, which may indicate a read error. The V and J genes are TRBV15 and TRBJ2-3; D perhaps matches TRBD2 (5 bases). The CDR3 consists of 16 residues. Germline V gives CDR1 LNHNV, CDR2 YYDKDF (reference sequence). CDR3 nucleotide sequence: TGTGCCACCACCAGAAAAAGAGGGTACAGCACAGATACGCAGTATTTT. This encodes CATTRKRGYSTDTQYF. The full variable domain, rest sourced from reference TRBV15 and TRBJ2-3, is DAMVIQNPRYQVTQFGKPVTLSCSQTLNHNVMYWYQQKSSQAPKLLFHYYDKDFNNEADTPDNFQSRRPNTSFCFLDIRSPGLGDTAMYLCATTRKRGYSTDTQYFGPGTRLTVL.

This clone was observed once. This chain uses TRBV10-3 with TRBJ2-7; D gene unclear. V was trimmed by 0 bases and J by 2 bases, leaving 14 bases between them. Germline assignment: CDR1 ENHRY and CDR2 SYGVKD. The CDR3 is 16 amino acids. CDR3 region: CAISESHNIKTYEQYF. CDR3 coding DNA: TGTGCCATCAGTGAGTCCCATAACATTAAAACCTACGAGCAGTACTTC.

This clone turned up a few times. This chain links TRBV5-5 with TRBJ2-1; 7 positions match TRBD2. J gave up 0 bases and V 0 bases, and 6 bases lay outside the gene matches. CDR1 is SGHKS, CDR2 YYEKEE, per germline (reference sequence). The CDR3 runs to 17 residues. This CDR3 is CASSLVPSGSSYNEQFF. In DNA, the CDR3 is TGTGCCAGCAGCTTGGTGCCTAGCGGTAGCTCCTACAATGAGCAGTTCTTC.

The chain is built from TRBV5-1 and TRBJ1-4; D gene unclear. Per germline, CDR1 SGHRS and CDR2 YFSETQ. V shed 4 bases and J shed 7 bases, with 14 bases lying between them. The CDR3 contains 14 residues. CDR3 loop: CASSVDASREKLFF. CDR3 bases: TGCGCCAGCAGCGTGGACGCATCGCGTGAAAAACTGTTTTTT. The variable domain in full, completed from reference TRBV5-1 and TRBJ1-4, reads KAGVTQTPRYLIKTRGQQVTLSCSPISGHRSVSWYQQTPGQGLQFLFEYFSETQRNKGNFPGRFSGRQFSNSRSEMNVSTLELGDSALYLCASSVDASREKLFFGSGTQLSVL.

CDR3 amino acids: CASSQEQESADGNTIYF. The CDR3 DNA is TGCGCCAGCAGCCAAGAACAGGAGAGTGCAGATGGAAACACCATATATTTT. V usage is TRBV4-1 and J usage is TRBJ1-3, with D perhaps matching TRBD1 (5 bases). The CDR3 sequence is 17 residues long. Trimming pared 0 bases from V and 3 bases from J, leaving 15 bases between. Looked up from germline, CDR1 is MGHRA and CDR2 is YSYEKL.